This TCR beta chain was captured by sequencing in a study of chemoradiotherapy in HPV16-positive cancers. Study-wide points: During treatment, candidate HPV-specific clones and E7-related motifs expanded in tumor.

Generated by immunoSEQ multiplex PCR, the TCRdb table keeps only in-frame clones and is missing some. The sample yields about 7,900 clones, roughly 76% seen once. Per the germline V gene, CDR1 is SNHLY and CDR2 is FYNNEI. Deletions cut 5 bases from V and 3 bases from J, with 26 bases between. This CDR3 is built from 18 residues. Points on this clone: Its antigen is not known.

Sample collection was performed from a patient who underwent chemoradiotherapy. The receptor was isolated from a human donor with HPV-associated anogenital cancer. The chain uses TRBV2 and TRBJ2-7; possibly TRBD1 for D (5 bases). The CDR3 protein is CASSPPRAAGHKIYEQYF. The CDR3 region has the DNA TGTGCCAGCAGTCCCCCCCGAGCAGCAGGGCACAAAATCTACGAGCAGTACTTC.